This T cell receptor (beta chain) came from a study of metastatic and nonmetastatic thyroid tumors. Looking at the study overall: A comparison of repertoires was made across blood and tumor or nodule tissue from malignant and benign thyroid patients.

The germline V and J ends were trimmed by 2 bases and 6 bases, with 13 bases remaining between them. This CDR3 region has 14 residues. With MiXCR, TCRdb called clones anew from the PCR reads. Of about 16,000 clones in the sample, 33% were seen once. Every patient underwent thyroid surgery untreated. This clone was observed at least ten times. The TCR sequence derives from a male donor with papillary thyroid cancer or a benign thyroid nodule (not recorded which). Some clones in this sample may be carry-over from other donors' samples. Sequencing was carried out using tumor tissue. This sequence joins TRBV12-3 or TRBV12-4 and TRBJ1-1; perhaps TRBD1 as D (5 bases). The CDR3 sequence: CASSLQGGDPEAFF. CDR3 nucleotides: TGTGCCAGCAGTTTACAGGGTGGTGACCCTGAAGCTTTCTTT.